One T cell receptor (beta chain) is described in this entry. Its cognate antigen has yet to be identified. The input lacks base qualities; no much larger clone sits a single base away. TCRbeta CDR3 regions were amplified from genomic DNA using the immunoSEQ Assay, a bias-controlled multiplex PCR. On the authors' methods: Nucleated cell counts per sample were estimated from amplification of reference gene primers within the assay. Sequence reads were collapsed and filtered to measure the absolute abundance of every unique TCRbeta CDR3 rearrangement. For each sample, productive Simpson clonality was calculated by taking the square root of Simpson's diversity index across productive rearrangements. Held by TCRdb, this immuneACCESS table contains in-frame sequences only and omits some clones. Under half of the omission traces to an unresolved V gene where checked; the cause of the rest is unknown. D and trimming were read from the DNA, whereas the V and J calls and clone size are those reported in that table. This sample has more than 95,000 clones in its table, and around four fifths of those were observed once. The leading ten clones occupy around 25% of the sample.

Based on the germline V gene (reference sequence), the CDR1 and CDR2 sequences are MNHEY and SMNVEV. CDR3 length: 13 amino acids, cysteine to phenylalanine. Just CDR3 DNA is preserved here, 39 bases in frame from base 1. V gives up 6 bases and J gives up 0 bases, and the segment between their germline ends measures 5 bases. Each collaborating institution followed its own protocols to collect whole blood in K2EDTA tubes. Collaborator samples were shipped for TCRbeta analysis as frozen whole blood, isolated PBMCs, or DNA extracted from either sample type. The data were obtained in a study of blood T cell repertoires in COVID-19 (dated by TCRdb to 2020 to 2022). Concerning the study at large: Samples from collaborators originated in the United States, Italy and Spain and spanned both the acute and convalescent phases of COVID-19. The repertoires were released in a freely available public database intended as a resource for research on the immune response to SARS-CoV-2. Samples were obtained from the ongoing ImmuneRACE study (first 160 participants) and from about 1,300 subjects provided by 6 global collaborators. Deeply sampled blood TCRbeta repertoires from subjects exposed to, actively infected with, or recovered from COVID-19 were included in the dataset. The material from the prospective study consisted of cDNA or gDNA derived from T cells, B-cell-depleted T cells, or PBMCs. A de-identified subject ID, COVID-19 status, age in years and sex were almost always included in the sample metadata. Where HLA class I and class II types were available, the types were taken from metadata supplied by the sample provider, not from assay-based typing. Findings and caveats that apply to the study as a whole: The amount of clinical and demographic metadata varied by source and participant and was provided uncurated.

The chain couples TRBV27 to TRBJ2-2, with an unclear D gene assignment. The sequenced sample was peripheral blood. This receptor was taken from a human donor in a cohort sampled during active COVID-19. The DNA reads as follows: TGTGCCAGCAGACGGGCGAACACCGGGGAGCTGTTTTTT. Its protein reads: CASRRANTGELFF.